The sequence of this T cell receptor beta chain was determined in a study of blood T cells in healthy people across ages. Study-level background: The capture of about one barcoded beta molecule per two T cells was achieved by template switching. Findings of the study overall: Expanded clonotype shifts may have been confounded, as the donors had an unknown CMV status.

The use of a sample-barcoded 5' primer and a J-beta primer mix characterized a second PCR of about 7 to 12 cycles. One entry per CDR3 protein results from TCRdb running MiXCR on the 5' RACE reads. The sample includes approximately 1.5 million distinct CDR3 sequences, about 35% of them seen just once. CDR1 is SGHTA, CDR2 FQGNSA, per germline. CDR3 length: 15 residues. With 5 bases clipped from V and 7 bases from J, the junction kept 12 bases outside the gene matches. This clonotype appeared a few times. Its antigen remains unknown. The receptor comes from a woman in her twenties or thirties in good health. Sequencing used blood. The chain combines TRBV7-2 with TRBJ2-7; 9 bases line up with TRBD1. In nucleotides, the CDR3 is TGTGCCAGCAGCCTATCCCAACAGGGGGCAAAAGAGCAGTACTTC. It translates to CASSLSQQGAKEQYF.